This paragraph covers one TCR beta chain sequence. These data are taken from a study of blood T cell repertoires in COVID-19. Looking at the study overall: PBMCs, B-cell-depleted T cells, or T cells provided the cDNA or gDNA that made up the material.

As handled by the study authors: The authors estimated nucleated cell counts from reference gene primer amplification. Here immunoSEQ multiplex PCR was the method, and the copy in TCRdb shows in-frame clones only, minus some. Clone size and V and J calls were adopted from that table, with D and trimming inferred from the DNA. The sample records some 68,000 clones, 85% to 90% being singletons. With 7 bases clipped from V and 6 bases from J, the junction kept 10 bases outside the gene matches. The germline V gene has CDR1 MNHNY and CDR2 SVGAGI (reference sequence). This CDR3 contains 15 residues. V usage is TRBV6-6 and J usage is TRBJ2-3; 10 bases match TRBD1. The material sequenced was peripheral blood. This sequence originates from a man in his fifties with active COVID-19. The CDR3 here is CASITGTGDFDTQYF. Here the CDR3 DNA reads TGTGCCAGCATCACCGGGACAGGGGACTTTGATACGCAGTATTTT.